The rows below give T cell receptor beta chains drawn from one sample of a study of Tregs in tolerant kidney transplant recipients. The protocol was immunoSEQ multiplex PCR, while the TCRdb copy is restricted to in-frame clones and leaves out a portion. The sample shows approximately 60,000 clones, about 89% of them seen only once. Sequenced material: CD4+ T cells from blood (PBMCs), taken 6 months after the transplant. The source of these receptors is a human patient who received a combined kidney and bone marrow transplant. The graft donor may have given rise to some T cells. Both conserved end residues are part of each CDR3. A D gene is named only where the DNA matches it firmly. Rows give clone size only sometimes, using once, few, many, or a class for an expanded clone.

TRBV11-2	-	-	TRBJ1-1	CASSSLKTSGTEAFF	TGTGCCAGCAGCTCCCTTAAAACATCGGGCACTGAAGCTTTCTTT
TRBV11-2	-	TRBD2	TRBJ2-1	CASSLVASGGDGEQFF	TGTGCCAGCAGCTTAGTAGCTAGCGGGGGGGATGGTGAGCAGTTCTTC
TRBV28	-	TRBD1	TRBJ1-2	CASSDRAVLGYGYTF	TGTGCCAGCAGTGACAGGGCTGTCCTTGGCTATGGCTACACCTTC
TRBV5-1	-	TRBD1	TRBJ1-2	CASSPAQGAWGYTF	TGCGCCAGCAGCCCAGCCCAGGGGGCGTGGGGCTACACCTTC
TRBV4-3	-	TRBD2	TRBJ2-7	CASSPSASGGTYEQYF	TGCGCCAGCAGCCCTTCTGCTAGCGGGGGGACCTACGAGCAGTACTTC
TRBV28	-	TRBD1	TRBJ2-3	CASRHGTGDTDTQYF	TGTGCCAGCAGACACGGGACAGGGGATACAGATACGCAGTATTTT
TRBV2	-	-	TRBJ2-5	CASTRGLQETQYF	TGTGCCAGCACTAGGGGACTGCAAGAGACCCAGTACTTC
TRBV10-3	few	-	TRBJ1-2	CAISEQGLGYTF	TGTGCCATCAGTGAGCAGGGGTTAGGCTACACCTTC
TRBV7-2	-	-	TRBJ1-1	CASSTTGDTEAFF	TGTGCCAGCAGCACGACGGGGGACACTGAAGCTTTCTTT
TRBV20-1	-	-	TRBJ2-7	CSAKTTYEQYF	TGCAGTGCTAAAACAACCTACGAGCAGTACTTC
TRBV9	-	TRBD2	TRBJ2-1	CASSAPSGRGSYNEQFF	TGTGCCAGCAGCGCCCCTAGCGGGAGAGGGTCCTACAATGAGCAGTTCTTC
TRBV18	-	-	TRBJ2-3	CASSPPIDRDTQYF	TGTGCCAGCTCACCTCCTATAGACAGAGATACGCAGTATTTT
TRBV5-6	-	-	TRBJ1-2	CASSLKRGSINYGYTF	TGTGCCAGCAGCCTAAAAAGGGGGTCGATTAACTATGGCTACACCTTC
TRBV4-2	-	-	TRBJ2-2	CASSQDRPRVNTGELFF	TGTGCCAGCAGCCAAGACCGACCGAGGGTGAACACCGGGGAGCTGTTTTTT
TRBV7-6	once	TRBD1	TRBJ2-7	CASSLGLGQANSYEQYF	TGTGCCAGCAGCTTAGGGTTAGGACAGGCGAACTCCTACGAGCAGTACTTC
TRBV2	-	-	TRBJ1-5	CASSAEGISNQPQHF	TGTGCCAGCAGTGCGGAGGGGATAAGCAATCAGCCCCAGCATTTT